These 28 T cell receptor beta chains share one sample of origin, sequenced in a study of cytomegalovirus exposure and HLA in healthy donors. Vbeta (60) and Jbeta (13) primers were used in the PCR. Assay used: immunoSEQ multiplex PCR; TCRdb lists only in-frame clones, some missing. The sample has about 86,000 clones, about three quarters seen once; the top ten hold about 2.7%. The sample was PBMCs. These receptors originate from a male donor in good health and CMV-seropositive.

V usage is TRBV13 and J usage is TRBJ2-5; TRBD2 might be the D (5 bases). CDR3 length equals 13 residues. Trimming shortened V by 0 bases and J by 4 bases, and 6 bases separated the two germline ends. The V gene's germline CDR1 is PRHDT and CDR2 FYEKMQ (reference sequence). This CDR3 reads CASSLGLGETQYF. The CDR3 DNA reads as TGTGCCAGCAGCTTAGGACTAGGAGAGACCCAGTACTTC.

The V and J genes are TRBV5-1 and TRBJ2-3; maybe TRBD2 (7 bases). Germline V CDR1 and CDR2: SGHRS, YFSETQ. This CDR3 is built from 17 residues. Deletions cut 4 bases from V and 0 bases from J, with 18 bases between. CDR3 loop: CASSIGGRSSSTDTQYF. In DNA, the CDR3 is TGCGCCAGCAGCATCGGGGGGCGCAGCTCGAGCACAGATACGCAGTATTTT.

This chain joins TRBV6-5 and TRBJ1-2; D remains unclear. The germline gives CDR1 MNHEY, CDR2 SVGAGI. The CDR3 is 11 amino acids. Trimming pared 6 bases from V and 7 bases from J, leaving 9 bases between. The CDR3 DNA sequence: TGTGCCAGCAGGTACCCGGGTGGCTACACCTTC. Translating gives CASRYPGGYTF.

CDR3 loop: CASKPGQGIAYEQYF. The CDR3 DNA reads TGTGCCAGCAAACCGGGACAGGGCATCGCCTACGAGCAGTACTTC. The chain recombines TRBV6-5 with TRBJ2-7, with 9 nucleotides matching TRBD1. Trimming cost V 7 bases and J 2 bases; bases outside gene matches: 9. The V gene's germline CDR1 is MNHEY and CDR2 SVGAGI. CDR3 length: 15 amino acids.

The V call is TRBV30, the J call TRBJ2-3, with 15 bases matching TRBD2. The CDR3 runs 16 residues. Trimming took 3 bases from V and 4 from J; bases not matched to a gene: 5. CDR1 is GTSNPN, CDR2 SVGIG, per germline (reference sequence). The CDR3: CAWRVGLAGGPDTQYF. CDR3 DNA sequence: TGTGCCTGGAGGGTAGGACTAGCGGGAGGGCCAGATACGCAGTATTTT.

The chain employs TRBV28 and TRBJ2-7; D is perhaps TRBD1 (6 bases). The germline CDR1 and CDR2 sequences are MDHEN and SYDVKM. CDR3 length: 15 residues. Trimming removed 6 bases at V and 7 bases at J, with 22 bases between. As DNA, the CDR3 is TGTGCCAGCAGCCCGAACCCTCGGTTTAGGGGGGAGCAGTACTTC. Translating gives CASSPNPRFRGEQYF.

The count of this clone is one. This chain links TRBV7-2 with TRBJ1-4, with 7 bases lining up with TRBD1. J lost 11 bases, V lost 5 bases, and 5 bases had no gene match. This CDR3 has 12 amino acids. Per germline, CDR1 SGHTA and CDR2 FQGNSA. In nucleotides, the CDR3 is TGTGCCAGCAGCGCGACAGGGCTCAAACTGTTTTTT. Protein product: CASSATGLKLFF.

The chain is built from TRBV25-1 and TRBJ2-7; weak D call: TRBD1 (6 bases). V gave up 2 bases and J gave up 2 bases, with 13 bases separating them. The germline CDR1 and CDR2 sequences are MGHDK and SYGVNS. CDR3 length: 15 residues. CDR3 region: CASSEGGERAYEQYF. CDR3 in DNA: TGTGCCAGCAGTGAAGGGGGCGAAAGAGCCTACGAGCAGTACTTC.

V and J are TRBV5-1 and TRBJ2-5; TRBD1 agrees at 9 bases. This CDR3 is 16 amino acids long. The trim removed 2 bases at V and 4 bases at J, leaving 9 bases unmatched. The germline V gene encodes CDR1 SGHRS and CDR2 YFSETQ. CDR3 in DNA: TGCGCCAGCAGCTTTACGACGGACAGGGGCGGAGAGACCCAGTACTTC. It encodes CASSFTTDRGGETQYF.

This clone appeared once. The J gene is TRBJ2-1, the V gene TRBV2, with 12 bases lining up with TRBD2. Per germline, CDR1 SNHLY and CDR2 FYNNEI. This CDR3 has 14 amino acids. The J segment lost 10 bases and the V segment lost 10 bases, leaving 11 bases of the junction unmatched. CDR3 protein: CAINLAGGPSEQFF. The CDR3 DNA follows: TGTGCCATCAATCTAGCGGGAGGGCCTTCAGAGCAGTTCTTC.

The rearrangement uses TRBV6-5 and TRBJ1-3; D uncertain. This CDR3 has 12 residues. V shed 6 bases and J shed 9 bases, with 12 bases lying between them. CDR1 is MNHEY and CDR2 is SVGAGI in the germline V gene. CDR3 amino acids: CASSRREGTIYF. DNA of the CDR3: TGTGCCAGCAGCCGCCGCGAGGGCACCATATATTTT.

The chain is built from TRBV7-3 and TRBJ2-7; 7 bases are shared with TRBD2. Germline CDR1 reads SGHTA; CDR2 reads FQGTGA. The CDR3 is 15 amino acids. With 5 bases clipped from V and 7 bases from J, the junction kept 14 bases outside the gene matches. The DNA for the CDR3 is TGTGCCAGCAGCCCCGGCGGGAGTTCCTCATGGGAGCAGTACTTC. Translated, it gives CASSPGGSSSWEQYF.

This rearrangement joins TRBV6-5 to TRBJ2-1, with TRBD2 identical over 10 bases. CDR3 length: 14 residues. V lost 7 bases and J lost 3; bases outside the gene matches: 3. Per germline, CDR1 MNHEY and CDR2 SVGAGI. The CDR3 loop reads CASTRLAGYNEQFF. CDR3 bases: TGTGCCAGCACCCGACTAGCGGGCTACAATGAGCAGTTCTTC.

The chain is built from TRBV7-2 and TRBJ2-1, with 9 bases identical to TRBD2. J was trimmed by 3 bases and V by 1 base; bases with no gene match: 4. The CDR3 totals 16 residues. The germline gives CDR1 SGHTA, CDR2 FQGNSA. The CDR3 region is CASSLDAREGYNEQFF. The DNA of the CDR3 is TGTGCCAGCAGCTTAGATGCGCGGGAGGGCTACAATGAGCAGTTCTTC.

The V call is TRBV6-6, the J call TRBJ1-5, with 12 bases lining up with TRBD1. The germline V gene encodes CDR1 MNHNY and CDR2 SVGAGI (reference sequence). The V and J ends lost 8 bases and 3 bases, in that order; junction bases with no gene match: 8. CDR3 size: 16 residues. CDR3 DNA sequence: TGTGCCAGCGCCCCGGGACAGGGGGCCTTCAATCAGCCCCAGCATTTT. Its protein product is CASAPGQGAFNQPQHF.

This rearrangement joins TRBV7-9 to TRBJ2-1, with 8 bases aligning to TRBD1. The CDR3 runs to 14 residues. Germline-derived CDR1 and CDR2 are SEHNR and FQNEAQ (reference sequence). V shed 5 bases and J 6 bases; nucleotides not matched to a gene: 6. The CDR3: CASSQWTGFNEQFF. CDR3 nucleotide sequence: TGTGCCAGCAGCCAGTGGACAGGGTTCAATGAGCAGTTCTTC.

This chain links TRBV5-1 with TRBJ1-4; 9 nucleotides line up with TRBD1. The CDR3 sequence is 16 residues long. Germline V gene lookup returns CDR1 SGHRS and CDR2 YFSETQ. V lost 4 bases to trimming and J lost 0 bases; unmatched junction nucleotides: 4. Here the CDR3 reads CASSPRTGATNEKLFF. The DNA for the CDR3 is TGCGCCAGCAGCCCACGGACAGGGGCAACTAATGAAAAACTGTTTTTT.

V and J are TRBV19 and TRBJ2-6; weak D call: TRBD1 (5 bases). Germline CDR1 LNHDA, CDR2 SQIVND (reference sequence). The CDR3 has 14 residues. V lost 8 bases and J lost 4, with 12 bases in between. This chain's CDR3 is CASALDIGANVLTF. CDR3 bases: TGTGCCAGTGCACTGGACATCGGGGCCAACGTCCTGACTTTC.

The chain carries TRBV5-4 and TRBJ2-1; 10 bases are a match to TRBD2. CDR3 length: 14 amino acids. The J segment lost 9 bases and the V segment lost 2 bases, leaving 5 bases of the junction unmatched. CDR1 is SGHNT and CDR2 is YYREEE in the germline V gene (reference sequence). The CDR3 loop is CASSFASGRAEQFF. The DNA for the CDR3 is TGTGCCAGCAGCTTCGCTAGCGGGAGAGCTGAGCAGTTCTTC.

The chain links TRBV25-1 to TRBJ2-2, with D hard to call. The CDR3 extends over 13 amino acids. V dropped 8 bases and J dropped 4 bases, with 11 bases sitting between them. CDR1 is MGHDK, CDR2 SYGVNS, per germline. The CDR3 DNA reads as TGTGCCAGCGCCGCGTCCTTCACCGGGGAGCTGTTTTTT. This codes for CASAASFTGELFF.

The rearrangement links TRBV5-4 to TRBJ2-2, with 8 bases identical to TRBD2. Germline V gives CDR1 SGHNT, CDR2 YYREEE (reference sequence). This CDR3 comprises 16 residues. V trimming: 3 bases; J trimming: 5 bases; junction bases outside the gene matches: 9. The CDR3 spells CASSSAGTSPTGELFF. The CDR3 nucleotides read TGTGCCAGCAGCTCAGCCGGGACTAGTCCTACCGGGGAGCTGTTTTTT.

This clone was observed at least ten times. V is TRBV5-4 and J is TRBJ2-7; the match to TRBD2 covers 9 bases. The junction had 5 bases not matched to a gene; V was cut back by 2 bases and J by 2 bases. The CDR3 loop spans 15 amino acids. Germline CDR1 reads SGHNT; CDR2 reads YYREEE (reference sequence). The CDR3 loop reads CASSLLAGVAYEQYF. The CDR3 DNA sequence: TGTGCCAGCAGCTTATTAGCGGGAGTGGCCTACGAGCAGTACTTC.

The rearrangement uses TRBV27 and TRBJ2-7; 10 positions match TRBD2. The germline V gene encodes CDR1 MNHEY and CDR2 SMNVEV (reference sequence). V shed 0 bases and J 4 bases; nucleotides not matched to a gene: 6. The CDR3 totals 16 residues. CDR3 in amino acids: CASSLSASGSEYEQYF. Written as DNA, the CDR3 is TGTGCCAGCAGTTTATCGGCTAGCGGGAGCGAATACGAGCAGTACTTC.

This clone has only one observation. J is TRBJ2-5 and V is TRBV7-9; the D is unclear. Trimming removed 5 bases at V and 11 bases at J, with 15 bases between. In germline, CDR1 is SEHNR, CDR2 FQNEAQ (reference sequence). This CDR3 comprises 12 residues. CDR3 DNA: TGTGCCAGCAGCCTTTCTAATGCGGAGCAGTACTTC. It yields the protein CASSLSNAEQYF.

The chain has TRBV10-2 and TRBJ2-3, with 8 positions matching TRBD2. V gave up 2 bases and J gave up 4 bases; unmatched junction bases: 5. This CDR3 contains 15 residues. CDR1 and CDR2 (germline): WSHSY, SAAADI. CDR3 in amino acids: CASSEAGGSADTQYF. CDR3 bases: TGCGCCAGCAGTGAGGCGGGGGGCAGCGCAGATACGCAGTATTTT.

This clone has more than one count but fewer than ten. The rearrangement uses TRBV7-2 and TRBJ2-7, with 8 bases aligning to TRBD1. V dropped 3 bases and J dropped 2; count of bases not matched to a gene: 3. Germline loops: CDR1 SGHTA, CDR2 FQGNSA. The CDR3 is made up of 14 amino acids. The CDR3 nucleotides read TGTGCCAGCAGCTTCCGACAGGGGACCTACGAGCAGTACTTC. It encodes CASSFRQGTYEQYF.

The rearrangement joins TRBV4-3 to TRBJ2-3, with D perhaps matching TRBD2 (5 bases). The germline CDR1 and CDR2 sequences are LGHNA and YSLEER. Trimming shortened V by 1 base and J by 2 bases, and 10 bases separated the two germline ends. The CDR3 spans 15 residues. The CDR3 loop is CASSQVNSDTDTQYF. The CDR3 DNA reads as TGCGCCAGCAGCCAAGTAAATAGCGACACAGATACGCAGTATTTT.

The rearrangement uses TRBV4-1 and TRBJ2-7; maybe TRBD2 (5 bases). V lost 0 bases to trimming and J lost 3 bases, with 12 bases between them. This CDR3 comprises 15 residues. Per the germline V gene, CDR1 is MGHRA and CDR2 is YSYEKL. The CDR3 region has the DNA TGCGCCAGCAGCCAAGATCGGGCGGGCGTCTACGAGCAGTACTTC. Translation: CASSQDRAGVYEQYF.